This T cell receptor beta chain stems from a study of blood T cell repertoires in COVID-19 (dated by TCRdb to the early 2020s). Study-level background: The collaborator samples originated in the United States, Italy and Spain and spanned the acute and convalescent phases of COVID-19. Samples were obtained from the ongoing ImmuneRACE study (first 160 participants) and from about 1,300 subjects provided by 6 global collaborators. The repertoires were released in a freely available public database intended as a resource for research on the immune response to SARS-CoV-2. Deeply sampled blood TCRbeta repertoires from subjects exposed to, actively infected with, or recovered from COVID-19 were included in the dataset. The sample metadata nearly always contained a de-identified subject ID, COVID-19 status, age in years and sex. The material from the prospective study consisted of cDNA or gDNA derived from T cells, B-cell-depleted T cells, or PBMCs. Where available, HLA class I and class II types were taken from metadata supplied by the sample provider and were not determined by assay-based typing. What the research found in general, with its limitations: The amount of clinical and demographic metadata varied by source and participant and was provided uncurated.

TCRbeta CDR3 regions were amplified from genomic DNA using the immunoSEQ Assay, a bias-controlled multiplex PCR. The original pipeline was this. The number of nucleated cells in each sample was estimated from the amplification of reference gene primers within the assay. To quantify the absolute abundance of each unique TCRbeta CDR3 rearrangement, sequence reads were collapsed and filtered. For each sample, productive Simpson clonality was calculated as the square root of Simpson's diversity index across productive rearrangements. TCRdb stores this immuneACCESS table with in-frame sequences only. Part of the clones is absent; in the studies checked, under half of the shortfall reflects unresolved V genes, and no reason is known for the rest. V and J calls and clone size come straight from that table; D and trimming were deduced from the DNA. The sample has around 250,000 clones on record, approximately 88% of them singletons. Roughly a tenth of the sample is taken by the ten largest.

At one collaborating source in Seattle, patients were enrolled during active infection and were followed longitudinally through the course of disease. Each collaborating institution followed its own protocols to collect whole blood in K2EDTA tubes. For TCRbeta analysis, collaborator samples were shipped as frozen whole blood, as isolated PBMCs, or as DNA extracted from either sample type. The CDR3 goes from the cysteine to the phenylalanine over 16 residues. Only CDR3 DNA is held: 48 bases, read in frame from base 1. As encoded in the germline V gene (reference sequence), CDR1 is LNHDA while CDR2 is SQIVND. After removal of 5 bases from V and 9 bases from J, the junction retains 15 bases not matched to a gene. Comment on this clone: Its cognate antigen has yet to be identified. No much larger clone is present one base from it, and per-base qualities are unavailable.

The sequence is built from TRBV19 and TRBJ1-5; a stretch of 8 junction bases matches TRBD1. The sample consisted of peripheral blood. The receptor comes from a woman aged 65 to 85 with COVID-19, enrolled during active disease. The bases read TGTGCCAGTAGTGATACCGGGACAGGACCCTCTCGGCCCCAGCATTTT. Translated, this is CASSDTGTGPSRPQHF. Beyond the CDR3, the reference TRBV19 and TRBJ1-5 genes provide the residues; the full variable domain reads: DGGITQSPKYLFRKEGQNVTLSCEQNLNHDAMYWYRQDPGQGLRLIYYSQIVNDFQKGDIAEGYSVSREKKESFPLTVTSAQKNPTAFYLCASSDTGTGPSRPQHFGDGTRLSIL.